The 22 T cell receptor beta chains listed next were all sequenced from one sample in a study of T cells after posttransplantation cyclophosphamide. Cyclophosphamide on days +3 and +4 followed busulfan-fludarabine conditioning and a marrow graft. Produced via immunoSEQ multiplex PCR; TCRdb's table is partial and in-frame only. The sample yields tens of thousands of clones, around four fifths seen once. The source material was CD4+ T cells sorted from blood, sampled 1,900 to 2,000 days after a stem cell transplant with posttransplant cyclophosphamide. These receptor sequences come from a female patient aged 40 to 50 who received an allogeneic stem cell transplant from a related donor, was CMV-positive, and had no GVHD. Certain T cells may be donor cells from the graft.

V usage is TRBV9 and J usage is TRBJ1-2; 9 bases are a match to TRBD1. Germline lookup yields CDR1 SGDLS and CDR2 YYNGEE. CDR3 length equals 14 residues. Trimming cost V 0 bases and J 6 bases; bases outside gene matches: 3. The CDR3 spells CASSVGTGGDGYTF. CDR3 sequence (DNA): TGTGCCAGCAGCGTAGGCACAGGGGGCGATGGCTACACCTTC.

The J gene is TRBJ1-1, the V gene TRBV6-1; D is unresolved. This CDR3 is 12 amino acids long. Germline CDR1 is MNHNS and CDR2 is SASEGT. Trimming took 6 bases from V and 4 from J, leaving 9 bases between them. CDR3 residues: CASRRGVTEAFF. The CDR3 nucleotides are TGTGCCAGCAGGCGGGGTGTCACTGAAGCTTTCTTT.

This clone was seen once. V gene TRBV7-2 combines with J gene TRBJ2-5; 10 bases are a match to TRBD1. Germline V CDR1 and CDR2: SGHTA, FQGNSA. CDR3 length: 15 amino acids. J lost 4 bases, V lost 4 bases, and 6 bases had no gene match. The chain's CDR3 is CASSWTGGESETQYF. The CDR3 DNA follows: TGTGCCAGCAGCTGGACAGGGGGGGAGTCAGAGACCCAGTACTTC.

This chain joins TRBV5-1 and TRBJ1-5; no clear D gene. Trimming left V 1 base short and J 2 bases short, with 7 bases between. This CDR3 has 14 residues. CDR1 and CDR2 (germline): SGHRS, YFSETQ. This CDR3 is CASSLTGGNQPQHF. The CDR3 bases are TGCGCCAGCAGCTTGACCGGGGGCAATCAGCCCCAGCATTTT.

The chain combines TRBV21-1 with TRBJ2-3; TRBD1, the table's D call, lacks a check against the DNA. TRBV21-1 is tagged as a pseudogene. The CDR3 runs to 21 residues. CDR3 residues: CASSPPDRDRARGTGTDTQYF. The CDR3 region has the DNA TGTGCCAGCAGCCCTCCTGACAGGGATAGAGCACGCGGCACGGGCACAGATACGCAGTATTTT.

The rearrangement joins TRBV19 to TRBJ1-6; TRBD1 aligns across 8 bases. The CDR3 spans 15 residues. The V gene end was trimmed by 3 bases and the J gene end by 5 bases; junction bases not matched to a gene: 3. Germline assignment: CDR1 LNHDA and CDR2 SQIVND (reference sequence). The CDR3 protein is CASSIPDRDNSPLHF. CDR3 bases: TGTGCCAGTAGTATTCCGGACAGGGATAATTCACCCCTCCACTTT.

V and J are TRBV7-8 and TRBJ2-7, with 9 bases identical to TRBD1. Germline V gives CDR1 SGHVS, CDR2 FQNEAQ. V lost 1 base and J lost 1; bases outside the gene matches: 5. This CDR3 region has 16 residues. The CDR3, as DNA: TGTGCCAGCAGCTTAGTTTTGGGACAGGGTTCCTACGAGCAGTACTTC. It translates to CASSLVLGQGSYEQYF. The full variable domain, rest sourced from reference TRBV7-8 and TRBJ2-7, is GAGVSQSPRYKVAKRGQDVALRCDPISGHVSLFWYQQALGQGPEFLTYFQNEAQLDKSGLPSDRFFAERPEGSVSTLKIQRTQQEDSAVYLCASSLVLGQGSYEQYFGPGTRLTVT.

The J gene is TRBJ2-3, the V gene TRBV7-2, with TRBD2 identical over 14 bases. V gave up 1 base and J gave up 6 bases; unmatched junction bases: 3. CDR1 and CDR2 from the germline V gene are SGHTA and FQGNSA. This CDR3 is 16 amino acids long. This CDR3 reads CASSLGLAGGLDTQYF. In nucleotides, the CDR3 is TGTGCCAGCAGCTTAGGACTAGCGGGGGGGCTGGATACGCAGTATTTT.

The genes are TRBV12-5 and TRBJ1-5; D is possibly TRBD1 (5 bases). This CDR3 has 16 residues. CDR1 is LGHNT, CDR2 FRNRAP, per germline. The V end was cut by 9 bases, the J end by 4 bases, with 22 bases between. The CDR3 sequence: CASGQGTSKENQPQHF. The CDR3 DNA is TGTGCTAGCGGCCAGGGAACCTCTAAGGAGAATCAGCCCCAGCATTTT. Variable domain in full (rest from reference TRBV12-5 and TRBJ1-5): DARVTQTPRHKVTEMGQEVTMRCQPILGHNTVFWYRQTMMQGLELLAYFRNRAPLDDSGMPKDRFSAEMPDATLATLKIQPSEPRDSAVYFCASGQGTSKENQPQHFGDGTRLSIL.

The chain joins TRBV7-3 to TRBJ1-2; the match to TRBD1 covers 7 bases. V trimming: 0 bases; J trimming: 0 bases; junction bases outside the gene matches: 13. Per germline, CDR1 SGHTA and CDR2 FQGTGA. This CDR3 region has 19 residues. The CDR3 reads CASSLTGDRPILTNYGYTF. In DNA form, the CDR3 reads TGTGCCAGCAGCTTAACCGGGGACAGACCTATTTTAACTAACTATGGCTACACCTTC.

This chain connects TRBV29-1 to TRBJ2-2, with TRBD2 matching 7 bases. The germline V gene encodes CDR1 SQVTM and CDR2 ANQGSEA. The CDR3 consists of 15 residues. The junction had 11 bases not matched to a gene; V was cut back by 6 bases and J by 4 bases. The CDR3 region has the DNA TGCAGCGTAAAGGAGGCTAGCGGACCCACCGGGGAGCTGTTTTTT. It codes for CSVKEASGPTGELFF.

CDR3: CASSYSVREKNTEAFF. CDR3 bases: TGTGCCAGCAGTTACTCGGTCAGGGAAAAGAACACTGAAGCTTTCTTT. The chain couples TRBV6-5 to TRBJ1-1; TRBD1 might be the D (5 bases). The CDR3 covers 16 residues. Germline V gene lookup returns CDR1 MNHEY and CDR2 SVGAGI. The V gene lost 0 bases and the J gene lost 1 base, with 12 bases spanning the gap.

The chain carries TRBV27 and TRBJ2-2; 11 bases line up with TRBD1. J was trimmed by 5 bases and V by 3 bases; bases with no gene match: 8. The CDR3 contains 17 residues. In germline, CDR1 is MNHEY, CDR2 SMNVEV (reference sequence). The CDR3 DNA reads as TGTGCCAGCAGTTTTGGACAGGGGGCCGGGAGGACCGGGGAGCTGTTTTTT. Protein product: CASSFGQGAGRTGELFF.

The rearrangement uses TRBV10-3 and TRBJ2-7, with a possible D match to TRBD2 (6 bases). Germline V gene lookup returns CDR1 ENHRY and CDR2 SYGVKD. This CDR3 is 13 amino acids long. Deletions cut 11 bases from V and 3 bases from J, with 17 bases between. This chain's CDR3 is CASRVSEGYEQYF. DNA of the CDR3: TGTGCCTCCAGGGTTTCGGAGGGCTACGAGCAGTACTTC.

The J gene is TRBJ2-5, the V gene TRBV7-9, with D hard to call. V lost 1 base, J lost 4 bases, and 13 bases lay in between. Per the germline V gene, CDR1 is SEHNR and CDR2 is FQNEAQ (reference sequence). This CDR3 comprises 15 residues. CDR3 region: CASSLVASVGETQYF. The CDR3 bases are TGTGCCAGCAGCTTAGTAGCCAGCGTTGGAGAGACCCAGTACTTC.

The chain joins TRBV7-3 to TRBJ2-1, with TRBD2 identical over 16 bases. With 5 bases clipped from V and 8 bases from J, the junction kept 9 bases outside the gene matches. The CDR3 totals 17 residues. Germline CDR1 SGHTA, CDR2 FQGTGA. CDR3: CASSTTGTSGGAYEQFF. The DNA of the CDR3 is TGTGCCAGCAGCACTACCGGGACTAGCGGGGGGGCCTATGAGCAGTTCTTC.

The table lists this clone with a count of one. The chain recombines TRBV9 with TRBJ2-3, with 8 bases that match TRBD2. The CDR3 is 16 residues long. Germline-derived CDR1 and CDR2 are SGDLS and YYNGEE. V was pared by 4 bases and J by 4 bases, with 11 bases of the junction left unmatched. The CDR3 region is CASSPRPGLGADTQYF. The CDR3 DNA reads as TGTGCCAGCAGCCCTAGACCGGGACTAGGAGCAGATACGCAGTATTTT.

This clone was seen at least ten times. V gene TRBV5-1 combines with J gene TRBJ1-5, with TRBD1 matching 9 bases. CDR1 is SGHRS and CDR2 is YFSETQ in the germline V gene. CDR3 length: 14 amino acids. J gave up 11 bases and V 0 bases, and 6 bases lay outside the gene matches. CDR3 amino acids: CASSLGTGDGAQHF. The CDR3 nucleotides are TGCGCCAGCAGCTTGGGGACAGGGGATGGGGCCCAGCATTTT.

The chain couples TRBV7-8 to TRBJ2-7; 9 bases are a match to TRBD1. Germline V CDR1 and CDR2: SGHVS, FQNEAQ. This CDR3 contains 14 residues. After removal of 0 bases from V and 11 bases from J, the junction contained 8 bases not matched to a gene. The CDR3 DNA sequence: TGTGCCAGCAGCTTAGCGCTGGGACAGGGTATTAAGTACTTC. Protein product: CASSLALGQGIKYF.

The chain employs TRBV5-6 and TRBJ2-3; D may be TRBD1 (5 bases). This CDR3 has 17 residues. The germline gives CDR1 SGHDT, CDR2 YYEEEE. Trimming took 2 bases from V and 2 from J, leaving 18 bases between them. The CDR3 is CASSLGSQGFFTDTQYF. DNA for the CDR3: TGTGCCAGCAGCTTAGGTAGTCAGGGATTCTTCACAGATACGCAGTATTTT.

The chain carries TRBV15 and TRBJ2-3; possible D gene TRBD2, 5 bases. Per the germline V gene, CDR1 is LNHNV and CDR2 is YYDKDF (reference sequence). V lost 1 base to trimming and J lost 0 bases, with 20 bases between them. The CDR3 has 19 amino acids. CDR3 loop: CATSRVRGSFSASTDTQYF. The CDR3, as DNA: TGTGCCACCAGCAGAGTCCGGGGTTCTTTTAGTGCTAGCACAGATACGCAGTATTTT.

The gene calls are TRBV5-5 and TRBJ2-1; perhaps TRBD1 as D (5 bases). The CDR3 totals 13 residues. With 0 bases removed from V and 8 bases from J, the gap between germline ends came to 9 bases. Germline CDR1 and CDR2: SGHKS and YYEKEE (reference sequence). CDR3: CASSLGIGDEQFF. CDR3 coding DNA: TGTGCCAGCAGCTTGGGCATAGGGGATGAGCAGTTCTTC.